The present entry profiles one T cell receptor (beta chain) with its context. The antigen remains unidentified. RNA transcripts were the template for amplifying TCR beta CDR3 regions. During a first-round RT-PCR of the TCR CDR3, the HTBI primer set was used. TCRdb analysed the multiplex PCR reads with MiXCR anew, one entry per CDR3 protein. The sample lists around 580,000 distinct CDR3 sequences; about a sixth were seen once. This record belongs to a study of T cells in Graves' hyperthyroidism and ophthalmopathy. Overall study: Peripheral blood specimens were obtained at initial diagnosis, prior to any treatment. Findings of the study overall: Blood also showed most of the thyroid clonotypes that were expanded above 0.001. A 13 V-J signature model discriminated ophthalmopathy versus stable hyperthyroidism.

The V gene lost 2 bases and the J gene lost 6 bases, with 8 bases spanning the gap. The CDR3 is made up of 14 amino acids. Germline CDR1 and CDR2: ENHRY and SYGVKD. The hyperthyroidism patients had all been newly diagnosed, and their disease duration was under 2 months. Their ages ranged from 18 to 65 years. Input material: blood. The clonotype originates from a woman aged 18 to 35 with Graves' hyperthyroidism. The rearrangement joins TRBV10-3 to TRBJ1-6; no reliable D call. The CDR3: CAISEPVINSPLHF. The DNA of the CDR3 is TGTGCCATCAGTGAGCCGGTCATTAATTCACCCCTCCACTTT.